The sequence of this T cell receptor beta chain was determined in a study of CD8+CD57+ T cells in acquired aplastic anemia. Study details: The average for DNA from sorted CD4+ and CD8+ cells was around 3.4 ug. Overall study findings and caveats: The study found no significant CD8+ Simpson's diversity difference between patients and controls. Around 27 CD8+ CDR3 sequences occurred in both the patients and the controls.

V was shortened by 10 bases and J by 4 bases, with 10 bases between the two germline ends. The length of the CDR3 is 12 residues. CDR1 SNHLY and CDR2 FYNNEI come from the germline V gene. Comment on this clonotype: Its antigen is not known.

The use of genomic DNA as template underpinned the TCR beta VDJ and CDR3 profiling. Each CDR3 protein gets one entry after TCRdb re-called the reads with MiXCR. Of about 160,000 distinct CDR3 sequences listed, about 48% are singletons. The sample consisted of sorted CD4+, CD8+, or CD8+CD57+ T cells (not recorded which) from PBMCs. The rearrangement joins TRBV2 to TRBJ2-2; D unclear. The sequence was collected from a human donor in good health. For the CDR3, the DNA is TGTGCCACCGAAAGGGTCACCGGGGAGCTGTTTTTT. Translation: CATERVTGELFF. Supplemented by reference TRBV2 and TRBJ2-2, the full variable domain reads EPEVTQTPSHQVTQMGQEVILRCVPISNHLYFYWYRQILGQKVEFLVSFYNNEISEKSEIFDDQFSVERPDGSNFTLKIRSTKLEDSAMYFCATERVTGELFFGEGSRLTVL.